A single sample is the source of the 14 T cell receptor beta chains below, sequenced in a study of T cells in Graves' hyperthyroidism and ophthalmopathy. Amplification of TCR beta CDR3 regions used RNA as the template. Using the HTBI primer set, a first-round RT-PCR was run on the TCR CDR3. MiXCR was run by TCRdb on the multiplex PCR reads, yielding one entry per CDR3 protein. This sample has 480,000 or so distinct CDR3 sequences, with roughly 45% found just once. Sequencing was carried out using peripheral blood or thyroid tissue (not recorded which). Receptors originate from an adult woman with Graves' disease, either hyperthyroidism or ophthalmopathy (not recorded which).

This clonotype was counted at least ten times. This sequence joins TRBV19 and TRBJ1-1; 7 bases line up with TRBD1. The V gene's germline CDR1 is LNHDA and CDR2 SQIVND (reference sequence). This CDR3 is 14 amino acids long. V was clipped by 4 bases and J by 0 bases; unmatched bases: 2. The CDR3 region is CASSKGQLNTEAFF. The CDR3 coding sequence is TGTGCCAGTAGTAAGGGACAGCTGAACACTGAAGCTTTCTTT.

The V gene is TRBV4-1, the J gene TRBJ1-4; D is unclear. CDR1 is MGHRA, CDR2 YSYEKL, per germline. Deletions cut 1 base from V and 8 bases from J, with 8 bases between. The CDR3 is 13 amino acids. CDR3: CASSQGMQEKLFF. CDR3 sequence (DNA): TGCGCCAGCAGCCAAGGAATGCAGGAAAAACTGTTTTTT.

Only a few counts were recorded for this clonotype. The CDR3 coding sequence is TGTGCCATCAGGTCGGGACAGTCCAGCACAGATACGCAGTATTTT. As protein: CAIRSGQSSTDTQYF. This chain uses TRBV10-3 with TRBJ2-3; 7 bases fit TRBD1. In germline, CDR1 is ENHRY, CDR2 SYGVKD. CDR3 length: 15 residues. Trimming at V came to 6 bases and at J to 0 bases, leaving 6 bases not matched to a gene.

This clonotype was picked up many times. The rearrangement links TRBV7-9 to TRBJ1-2; D gene ambiguous. The CDR3 is 13 residues long. Trimming took off 5 bases at V and 3 bases at J, with 10 bases between the two ends. Per the germline V gene, CDR1 is SEHNR and CDR2 is FQNEAQ (reference sequence). DNA of the CDR3: TGTGCCAGCAGCCCCGACGGGGACTATGGCTACACCTTC. This encodes CASSPDGDYGYTF.

This clonotype was counted a single time. One junction end does not reproduce the germline sequence, and a read error may be involved. The rearrangement joins TRBV7-9 to TRBJ1-5; D uncertain. CDR1 and CDR2 (germline): SEHNR, FQNEAQ (reference sequence). The CDR3 is made up of 14 amino acids. The CDR3 sequence: CASSQPDSFQPQHF. The DNA of the CDR3 is TGCGCCAGCAGCCAACCCGATTCTTTTCAGCCCCAGCATTTT.

This sequence joins TRBV10-3 and TRBJ1-2; D is perhaps TRBD1 (5 bases). V was clipped by 6 bases and J by 2 bases, with 10 bases between them. Germline V gene lookup returns CDR1 ENHRY and CDR2 SYGVKD. The CDR3 is 13 residues long. CDR3 DNA sequence: TGTGCCATCAGGATGGGACTGAACTATGGCTACACCTTC. Translating gives CAIRMGLNYGYTF.

This clonotype has at least ten counts. The genes are TRBV10-3 and TRBJ2-7, with 9 bases identical to TRBD1. The germline V gene has CDR1 ENHRY and CDR2 SYGVKD. The CDR3 covers 16 residues. With V trimmed by 7 bases and J by 0 bases, 10 bases remained unmatched. The CDR3 is CAIMPGQGRSSYEQYF. The CDR3 DNA sequence: TGTGCCATCATGCCGGGACAGGGTAGGAGCTCCTACGAGCAGTACTTC.

This clonotype came up a few times. The chain has TRBV10-3 and TRBJ1-5, with a tentative D call TRBD1 (6 bases). V lost 6 bases, J lost 13 bases, and 19 bases lay in between. This CDR3 has 13 amino acids. Germline lookup yields CDR1 ENHRY and CDR2 SYGVKD. CDR3 region: CAISPGGGGSQHF. The CDR3 DNA follows: TGTGCCATCAGCCCCGGAGGGGGGGGTTCTCAGCATTTT.

This sequence joins TRBV7-2 and TRBJ1-2; possibly TRBD1 for D (5 bases). The CDR3 is 14 amino acids. Germline lookup yields CDR1 SGHTA and CDR2 FQGNSA. The V end lost 6 bases, the J end lost 3 bases, and 14 bases lay between the germline ends. CDR3 protein: CASSHPGEDYGYTF. The CDR3 coding sequence is TGTGCCAGCAGTCATCCGGGGGAAGACTATGGCTACACCTTC.

This clonotype has more than one count but fewer than ten. V is TRBV6-5 and J is TRBJ2-7; D is undetermined. Trimming took off 0 bases at V and 4 bases at J, with 16 bases between the two ends. The CDR3 is made up of 16 amino acids. Germline V gene sequence: CDR1 MNHEY, CDR2 SVGAGI. The CDR3, as DNA: TGTGCCAGCAGTTACTCCGGGCCCCTAGGATCATACGAGCAGTACTTC. Its translation is CASSYSGPLGSYEQYF.

This clonotype was counted at least ten times. The chain joins TRBV19 to TRBJ2-5, with 8 bases aligning to TRBD2. CDR1 and CDR2 from the germline V gene are LNHDA and SQIVND (reference sequence). The CDR3 totals 13 residues. Trimming at V came to 11 bases and at J to 4 bases, leaving 9 bases not matched to a gene. Here the CDR3 DNA reads TGTGCCGCAGGCGGGGGGACTTCAGAGACCCAGTACTTC. It translates to CAAGGGTSETQYF. The entire variable domain, with the rest obtained from reference TRBV19 and TRBJ2-5, is as follows: DGGITQSPKYLFRKEGQNVTLSCEQNLNHDAMYWYRQDPGQGLRLIYYSQIVNDFQKGDIAEGYSVSREKKESFPLTVTSAQKNPTAFYLCAAGGGTSETQYFGPGTRLLVL.

The chain links TRBV20-1 to TRBJ1-2; D gene ambiguous. Germline V gene data show CDR1 as DFQATT and CDR2 as SNEGSKA (reference sequence). V shed 1 base and J shed 0 bases, with 9 bases lying between them. The CDR3 spans 14 residues. CDR3 loop: CSARGTEANYGYTF. The CDR3 nucleotides are TGCAGTGCTAGAGGGACCGAAGCTAACTATGGCTACACCTTC.

The sample holds a few counts of this clonotype. The chain links TRBV11-1 to TRBJ2-5; 7 bases map to TRBD1. The junction had 5 bases not matched to a gene; V was cut back by 3 bases and J by 1 base. The CDR3 is 15 residues long. Germline CDR1 reads SGHAT; CDR2 reads FQDESV (reference sequence). This CDR3 is CASSLGTAAQETQYF. The CDR3 DNA reads as TGTGCCAGCAGCTTGGGGACAGCAGCCCAAGAGACCCAGTACTTC.

The table lists this clonotype with many counts. The chain employs TRBV7-6 and TRBJ2-5, with D tentatively TRBD1 or TRBD2 (5 bases each). CDR1 and CDR2 (germline): SGHVS, FNYEAQ. The CDR3 runs 15 residues. V was clipped by 5 bases and J by 4 bases, with 17 bases between them. CDR3 sequence reads: CASSPRQRGGETQYF. In DNA form, the CDR3 reads TGTGCCAGCAGCCCACGTCAGAGGGGCGGAGAGACCCAGTACTTC.